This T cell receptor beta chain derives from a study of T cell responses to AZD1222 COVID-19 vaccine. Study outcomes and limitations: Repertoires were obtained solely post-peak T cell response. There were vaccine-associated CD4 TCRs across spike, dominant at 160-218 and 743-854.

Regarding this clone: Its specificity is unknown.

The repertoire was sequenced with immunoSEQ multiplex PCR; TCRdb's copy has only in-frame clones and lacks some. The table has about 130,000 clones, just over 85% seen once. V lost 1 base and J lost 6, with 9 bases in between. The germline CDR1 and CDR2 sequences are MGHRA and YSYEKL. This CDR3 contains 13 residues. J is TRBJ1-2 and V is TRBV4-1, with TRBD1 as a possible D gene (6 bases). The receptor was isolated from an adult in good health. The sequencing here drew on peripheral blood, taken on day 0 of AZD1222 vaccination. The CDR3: CASSQVGGDGYTF. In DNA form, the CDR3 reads TGCGCCAGCAGCCAAGTGGGGGGCGATGGCTACACCTTC.